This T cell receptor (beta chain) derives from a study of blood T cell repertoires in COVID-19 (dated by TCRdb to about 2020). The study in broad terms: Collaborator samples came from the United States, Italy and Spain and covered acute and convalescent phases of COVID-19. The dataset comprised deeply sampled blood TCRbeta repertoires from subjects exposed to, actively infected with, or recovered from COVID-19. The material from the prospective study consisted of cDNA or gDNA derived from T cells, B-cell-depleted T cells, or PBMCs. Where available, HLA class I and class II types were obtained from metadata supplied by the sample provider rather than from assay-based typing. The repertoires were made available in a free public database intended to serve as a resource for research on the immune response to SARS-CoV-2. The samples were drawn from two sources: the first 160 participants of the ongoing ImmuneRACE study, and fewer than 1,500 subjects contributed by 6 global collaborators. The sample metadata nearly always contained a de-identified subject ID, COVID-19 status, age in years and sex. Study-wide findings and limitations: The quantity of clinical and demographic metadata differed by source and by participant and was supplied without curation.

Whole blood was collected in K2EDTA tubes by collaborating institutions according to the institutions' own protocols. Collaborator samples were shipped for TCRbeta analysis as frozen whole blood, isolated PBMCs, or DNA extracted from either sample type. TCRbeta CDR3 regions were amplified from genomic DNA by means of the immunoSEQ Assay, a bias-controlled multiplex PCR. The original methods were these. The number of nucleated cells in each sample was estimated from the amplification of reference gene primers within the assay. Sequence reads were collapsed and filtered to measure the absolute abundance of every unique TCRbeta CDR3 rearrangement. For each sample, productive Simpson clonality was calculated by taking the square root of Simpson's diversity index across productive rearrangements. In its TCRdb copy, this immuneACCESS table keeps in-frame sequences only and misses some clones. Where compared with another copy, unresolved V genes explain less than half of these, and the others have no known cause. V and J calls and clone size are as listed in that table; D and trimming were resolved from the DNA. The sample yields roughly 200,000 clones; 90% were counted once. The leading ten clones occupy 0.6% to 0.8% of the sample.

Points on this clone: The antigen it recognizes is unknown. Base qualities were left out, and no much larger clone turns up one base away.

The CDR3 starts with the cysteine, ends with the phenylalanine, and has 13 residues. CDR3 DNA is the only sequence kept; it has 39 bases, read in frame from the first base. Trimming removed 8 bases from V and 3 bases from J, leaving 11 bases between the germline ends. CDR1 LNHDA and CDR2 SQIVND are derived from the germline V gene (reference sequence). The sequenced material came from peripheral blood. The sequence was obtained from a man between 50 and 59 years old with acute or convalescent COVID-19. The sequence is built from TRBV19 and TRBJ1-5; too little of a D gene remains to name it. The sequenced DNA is TGTGCCAGTGGCGGCAGTATCAATCAGCCCCAGCATTTT. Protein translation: CASGGSINQPQHF.